This TCR beta chain was profiled in a study of beta chain features in type 1 diabetes. Study-level points and caveats: Researchers reported that naive, central memory and Treg TCRB repertoires appeared more similar in patients than in healthy donors.

The authors took one heparinised blood draw, averaging around 120 mL, from each donor. The V gene's germline CDR1 is KGHSH and CDR2 LQKENI. Trimming stripped 0 bases from V and 0 bases from J, with 10 bases between. The CDR3 contains 16 residues. In its sample, this clone was seen a few times. Its antigen is undetermined. Isolated RNA was reverse transcribed in full, so expressed TCRB transcripts were sequenced. For naive, central memory and regulatory T cell samples, reads averaged approximately 3.6 million. Only in-frame clones appear in the TCRdb table, and some are missing; sequencing was by immunoSEQ multiplex PCR. The table lists about 360,000 clones, 10% to 15% of them singletons.

The chain couples TRBV18 to TRBJ2-3, with D possibly being TRBD2 (5 bases). Material: naive CD4+ T cells from blood. This clonotype was sampled from a man aged 18-30 years in good health. This CDR3 is CASSPPSGISTDTQYF. Here the CDR3 DNA reads TGTGCCAGCTCACCACCGTCGGGGATAAGCACAGATACGCAGTATTTT. The whole variable domain, remainder taken from reference TRBV18 and TRBJ2-3, is NAGVMQNPRHLVRRRGQEARLRCSPMKGHSHVYWYRQLPEEGLKFMVYLQKENIIDESGMPKERFSAEFPKEGPSILRIQQVVRGDSAAYFCASSPPSGISTDTQYFGPGTRLTVL.